The 29 T cell receptor beta chains given below trace back to one sample, sequenced in a study of neurological immune-mediated disorders. TCRdb reanalysed the 5' RACE reads using MiXCR and keeps one entry per CDR3 protein. This table holds 80,000 or so distinct CDR3 sequences, around a tenth found once. The specimen was PBMCs. These receptors came from a man aged 45-65 years in good health.

In its sample, this clonotype was seen once. J is TRBJ2-1 and V is TRBV15, with 11 bases matching TRBD2. The CDR3 is 17 amino acids. The germline CDR1 and CDR2 sequences are LNHNV and YYDKDF (reference sequence). With 1 base clipped from V and 5 bases from J, the junction kept 7 bases outside the gene matches. The CDR3 here is CATSRGLAGLTNNEQFF. The CDR3 DNA sequence: TGTGCCACCAGCAGAGGACTAGCGGGACTAACCAACAATGAGCAGTTCTTC. Drawing the rest from reference TRBV15 and TRBJ2-1, the complete variable domain is DAMVIQNPRYQVTQFGKPVTLSCSQTLNHNVMYWYQQKSSQAPKLLFHYYDKDFNNEADTPDNFQSRRPNTSFCFLDIRSPGLGDTAMYLCATSRGLAGLTNNEQFFGPGTRLTVL.

This clonotype was recorded many times. The chain recombines TRBV4-1 with TRBJ2-3, with a possible D match to TRBD1 (6 bases). The V gene's germline CDR1 is MGHRA and CDR2 YSYEKL. Trimming cost V 3 bases and J 4 bases, with 17 bases left between them. The CDR3 runs to 16 residues. CDR3 loop: CASSQADRSLADTQYF. CDR3 DNA sequence: TGCGCCAGCAGCCAGGCAGACAGGAGTCTAGCAGATACGCAGTATTTT.

This clonotype was seen many times. The V call is TRBV20-1, the J call TRBJ2-5, with TRBD2 matching 10 bases. This CDR3 comprises 15 residues. Germline CDR1 is DFQATT and CDR2 is SNEGSKA (reference sequence). The junction had 5 bases not matched to a gene; V was cut back by 2 bases and J by 2 bases. The CDR3 loop is CSARSIAGGQETQYF. The CDR3 DNA reads TGCAGTGCTAGATCGATAGCGGGGGGTCAAGAGACCCAGTACTTC.

V usage is TRBV5-1 and J usage is TRBJ2-1; 7 nucleotides agree with TRBD2. Trimming cost V 4 bases and J 3 bases; bases outside gene matches: 4. Germline CDR1 SGHRS, CDR2 YFSETQ. The CDR3 totals 14 residues. The CDR3 here is CASSQRGYYNEQFF. CDR3 DNA sequence: TGCGCCAGCAGCCAGCGGGGCTACTACAATGAGCAGTTCTTC.

This clonotype occurred many times. The chain carries TRBV20-1 and TRBJ2-7, with 16 positions matching TRBD2. Losses at the gene ends were 6 bases for V and 4 bases for J; bases not matched to a gene: 18. Germline V gives CDR1 DFQATT, CDR2 SNEGSKA (reference sequence). The length of the CDR3 is 19 residues. The CDR3 coding sequence is TGCAGTGCCCTATTTCGGGGGACTAGCGGGAGGGCACAGGGTTACGAGCAGTACTTC. It encodes CSALFRGTSGRAQGYEQYF.

This clonotype was counted ten times or more. The chain combines TRBV20-1 with TRBJ1-1; D might be TRBD1 (5 bases). Germline CDR1 and CDR2: DFQATT and SNEGSKA (reference sequence). The CDR3 has 10 amino acids. V lost 5 bases and J 10 bases, leaving 11 bases between the germline ends. CDR3 region: CSAGTVGAFF. As DNA, the CDR3 is TGCAGTGCTGGGACGGTCGGAGCTTTCTTT.

This clonotype was detected many times. The rearrangement links TRBV28 to TRBJ1-2; 10 nucleotides match TRBD1. The CDR3 extends over 14 amino acids. CDR1 is MDHEN and CDR2 is SYDVKM in the germline V gene. V dropped 7 bases and J dropped 4; count of bases not matched to a gene: 6. The CDR3 loop reads CASTLTGGAYGYTF. The DNA of the CDR3 is TGTGCCAGCACTTTGACAGGGGGCGCCTATGGCTACACCTTC.

The V call is TRBV27, the J call TRBJ1-2, with 8 bases that match TRBD1. Germline CDR1 is MNHEY and CDR2 is SMNVEV (reference sequence). CDR3 size: 15 residues. After removal of 2 bases from V and 5 bases from J, the junction contained 7 bases not matched to a gene. The CDR3, as DNA: TGTGCCAGCAGTTTACGGACAGGGCCTCAATATGGCTACACCTTC. Residues: CASSLRTGPQYGYTF.

The chain links TRBV6-1 to TRBJ1-2; no clear D gene. The CDR3 length is 12 residues. Germline assignment: CDR1 MNHNS and CDR2 SASEGT. V was trimmed by 3 bases and J by 2 bases, leaving 4 bases between them. CDR3 region: CASSDPNYGYTF. Here the CDR3 DNA reads TGTGCCAGCAGTGACCCAAACTATGGCTACACCTTC.

This clonotype has ten or more counts. A much larger clone lies one base from this, so it may be a read error. V and J are TRBV6-6 and TRBJ2-1, with D tentatively TRBD2 (5 bases). This CDR3 contains 13 residues. Per germline, CDR1 MNHNY and CDR2 SVGAGI (reference sequence). Written as DNA, the CDR3 is TGTGTCAGCAGTCGCAAATCCGGGGTCGAGCAGTTCTTC. Protein: CVSSRKSGVEQFF.

This clonotype was detected many times. The V and J genes are TRBV7-2 and TRBJ2-3; D not certain. V was cut by 4 bases and J by 2 bases, with 4 bases left in between. CDR1 and CDR2 from the germline V gene are SGHTA and FQGNSA. The CDR3 totals 12 residues. As DNA, the CDR3 is TGTGCCAGCAGCTATTACACAGATACGCAGTATTTT. This codes for CASSYYTDTQYF.

A word on this clonotype: The final CDR3 position lacks the conserved phenylalanine or tryptophan, pointing to a likely read error. The rearrangement links TRBV5-1 to TRBJ1-1; 8 bases are shared with TRBD1. From germline, CDR1 is SGHRS and CDR2 YFSETQ. The CDR3 covers 15 residues. The CDR3: CASSLWTGRNTDAFL. The CDR3 DNA sequence: TGCGCCAGCAGCTTATGGACAGGGCGGAACACTGACGCTTTCCTT.

This clonotype was counted at least ten times. This chain links TRBV5-1 with TRBJ2-5; TRBD2 matches 10 bases. V was clipped by 3 bases and J by 4 bases; unmatched bases: 9. The CDR3 totals 16 residues. Germline CDR1 and CDR2: SGHRS and YFSETQ. CDR3 residues: CASSSSAGGLGETQYF. In nucleotides, the CDR3 is TGCGCCAGCAGCTCCTCAGCGGGGGGGTTAGGAGAGACCCAGTACTTC.

This clonotype has ten or more counts. The chain links TRBV11-1 to TRBJ2-2, with D possibly matching TRBD2 (5 bases). The CDR3 consists of 15 residues. V lost 5 bases and J 2 bases, leaving 12 bases between the germline ends. In germline, CDR1 is SGHAT, CDR2 FQDESV (reference sequence). The CDR3 DNA reads TGTGCCAGCAGCGCCGGGGTCTTCAACACCGGGGAGCTGTTTTTT. It yields the protein CASSAGVFNTGELFF.

The genes are TRBV30 and TRBJ1-6; a possible D gene is TRBD1 (5 bases). CDR3 size: 13 residues. CDR1 and CDR2 (germline): GTSNPN, SVGIG (reference sequence). The DNA for the CDR3 is TGTGCTTTGGCGACAGTGTATAATTCACCCCTCCACTTT. It encodes CALATVYNSPLHF. The complete variable domain, with remaining parts taken from reference TRBV30 and TRBJ1-6, reads SQTIHQWPATLVQPVGSPLSLECTVEGTSNPNLYWYRQAAGRGLQLLFYSVGIGQISSEVPQNLSASRPQDRQFILSSKKLLLSDSGFYLCALATVYNSPLHFGNGTRLTVT.

This clonotype has ten or more counts. The chain joins TRBV12-3 or TRBV12-4 to TRBJ1-1; a possible D gene is TRBD1 (6 bases). The germline V and J ends were trimmed by 7 bases and 1 base, with 13 bases remaining between them. The CDR3 consists of 14 residues. CDR3 DNA: TGTGCCAGCACCCTTGGGACACCGAACACTGAAGCTTTCTTT. This encodes CASTLGTPNTEAFF.

In its sample, this clonotype was seen many times. The chain has TRBV27 and TRBJ1-5, with D hard to call. Per germline, CDR1 MNHEY and CDR2 SMNVEV (reference sequence). V dropped 0 bases and J dropped 7 bases, with 10 bases sitting between them. This CDR3 comprises 14 residues. DNA for the CDR3: TGTGCCAGCAGTTTATCGATGGGTAAACAGCCCCAGCATTTT. Amino acids: CASSLSMGKQPQHF.

Note on this clonotype: This may arise from a read error, as a much more abundant clone is one base away. The V and J genes are TRBV20-1 and TRBJ2-2; D call uncertain. This CDR3 contains 15 residues. V was trimmed by 3 bases and J by 0 bases, leaving 11 bases between them. Germline V lookup: CDR1 DFQATT, CDR2 SNEGSKA (reference sequence). The chain's CDR3 is CSARGSSPNTGELFF. For the CDR3, the DNA is TGCAGTGCTAGGGGTTCCTCCCCGAACACCGGGGAGCTGTTTTTT.

Many counts were recorded for this clonotype. This chain uses TRBV20-1 with TRBJ1-3, with a tentative D call TRBD1 (6 bases). The V end was cut by 0 bases, the J end by 2 bases, with 11 bases between. The germline gives CDR1 DFQATT, CDR2 SNEGSKA (reference sequence). The CDR3 totals 15 residues. This CDR3 is CSARDGQTAGNTIYF. In DNA form, the CDR3 reads TGCAGTGCTAGAGATGGACAGACCGCTGGAAACACCATATATTTT.

The sample holds many counts of this clonotype. The CDR3 DNA follows: TGTGCCAGCAGCTATCAATTCGGTAAACCGTACAATGAGCAGTTCTTC. Residues: CASSYQFGKPYNEQFF. This chain uses TRBV7-2 with TRBJ2-1; D gene unclear. This CDR3 is 16 amino acids long. CDR1 and CDR2 (germline): SGHTA, FQGNSA. V was cut by 4 bases and J by 4 bases, with 17 bases left in between.

Many counts were recorded for this clonotype. The CDR3 sequence: CASSQLNRGTGELFF. CDR3 DNA sequence: TGCGCCAGCAGCCAACTTAACAGGGGTACCGGGGAGCTGTTTTTT. This rearrangement joins TRBV4-1 to TRBJ2-2; 7 nucleotides match TRBD1. Germline V gene lookup returns CDR1 MGHRA and CDR2 YSYEKL. Losses at the gene ends were 2 bases for V and 5 bases for J; bases not matched to a gene: 5. The CDR3 extends over 15 amino acids.

This clonotype was seen ten or more times. This rearrangement joins TRBV20-1 to TRBJ2-7; D may be TRBD2 (8 bases). The V gene lost 4 bases and the J gene lost 0 bases, with 19 bases spanning the gap. This CDR3 region has 16 residues. The V gene's germline CDR1 is DFQATT and CDR2 SNEGSKA (reference sequence). This chain's CDR3 is CSAIQGSSGVSYEQYF. The CDR3 nucleotides are TGCAGTGCTATACAGGGGAGTAGCGGGGTCTCCTACGAGCAGTACTTC.

The chain combines TRBV7-2 with TRBJ2-1, with D tentatively TRBD1 (5 bases). This CDR3 region has 15 residues. The germline V gene has CDR1 SGHTA and CDR2 FQGNSA. V was pared by 10 bases and J by 6 bases, with 22 bases between. CDR3: CANRLPGSEINEQFF. As DNA, the CDR3 is TGTGCCAACAGGCTACCGGGTTCCGAAATCAATGAGCAGTTCTTC.

This clonotype was counted only a few times. This sequence may be a read error, since a much larger clone differs from it by one base. The chain combines TRBV29-1 with TRBJ1-1; no firm D call. This CDR3 has 13 amino acids. Germline lookup yields CDR1 SQVTM and CDR2 ANQGSEA. CDR3 DNA sequence: TGCAGCGTTGAAAAAACGGTAGGCACTGAAGGTTTCTTT. Encoded protein: CSVEKTVGTEGFF.

The chain is built from TRBV7-2 and TRBJ2-7, with TRBD2 matching over 10 bases. Germline values: CDR1 SGHTA, CDR2 FQGNSA. V lost 1 base, J lost 3 bases, and 12 bases stayed unmatched. CDR3 length: 18 amino acids. The CDR3 loop reads CASSLGGPSGGGYYEQYF. The CDR3 bases are TGTGCCAGCAGCTTAGGAGGGCCTAGCGGGGGCGGATACTACGAGCAGTACTTC.

The table lists this clonotype with many counts. The chain couples TRBV7-9 to TRBJ2-5; D may be TRBD1 or TRBD2 (5 bases each). V dropped 1 base and J dropped 5 bases, with 11 bases sitting between them. In germline, CDR1 is SEHNR, CDR2 FQNEAQ (reference sequence). The CDR3 totals 14 residues. The CDR3 loop is CASSLGGGLETQYF. The CDR3 nucleotides are TGTGCCAGCAGCTTAGGTGGGGGTTTGGAGACCCAGTACTTC.

This clonotype was counted only a few times. The gene calls are TRBV5-1 and TRBJ2-6, with D possibly being TRBD1 (6 bases). This CDR3 is built from 17 residues. The V end lost 4 bases, the J end lost 4 bases, and 18 bases lay between the germline ends. Germline lookup yields CDR1 SGHRS and CDR2 YFSETQ. For the CDR3, the DNA is TGCGCCAGCAGCACCCCAAGACAGGTTTCCGGGGCCAACGTCCTGACTTTC. Translating it yields CASSTPRQVSGANVLTF. The full variable domain, completed using reference TRBV5-1 and TRBJ2-6, is KAGVTQTPRYLIKTRGQQVTLSCSPISGHRSVSWYQQTPGQGLQFLFEYFSETQRNKGNFPGRFSGRQFSNSRSEMNVSTLELGDSALYLCASSTPRQVSGANVLTFGAGSRLTVL.

This clonotype was recorded at least ten times. The V call is TRBV29-1, the J call TRBJ2-4; tentatively, D is TRBD2 (5 bases). Trimming stripped 5 bases from V and 8 bases from J, with 16 bases between. The CDR3 totals 13 residues. Germline V lookup: CDR1 SQVTM, CDR2 ANQGSEA. CDR3 sequence (DNA): TGCAGCGTTTCTGGACTCAATGTAGACATTCAGTACTTC. Its translation is CSVSGLNVDIQYF.

This clonotype was counted ten times or more. This chain joins TRBV3-1 and TRBJ2-2; D unclear. CDR1 and CDR2 (germline): LGHDT, YNNKEL (reference sequence). This CDR3 has 16 residues. Between the trimmed V and J ends, which lost 1 base and 6 bases, there was a span of 15 bases. The CDR3 is CASSQGSDPRAGELFF. The DNA of the CDR3 is TGTGCCAGCAGCCAAGGGTCGGACCCACGGGCCGGGGAGCTGTTTTTT.